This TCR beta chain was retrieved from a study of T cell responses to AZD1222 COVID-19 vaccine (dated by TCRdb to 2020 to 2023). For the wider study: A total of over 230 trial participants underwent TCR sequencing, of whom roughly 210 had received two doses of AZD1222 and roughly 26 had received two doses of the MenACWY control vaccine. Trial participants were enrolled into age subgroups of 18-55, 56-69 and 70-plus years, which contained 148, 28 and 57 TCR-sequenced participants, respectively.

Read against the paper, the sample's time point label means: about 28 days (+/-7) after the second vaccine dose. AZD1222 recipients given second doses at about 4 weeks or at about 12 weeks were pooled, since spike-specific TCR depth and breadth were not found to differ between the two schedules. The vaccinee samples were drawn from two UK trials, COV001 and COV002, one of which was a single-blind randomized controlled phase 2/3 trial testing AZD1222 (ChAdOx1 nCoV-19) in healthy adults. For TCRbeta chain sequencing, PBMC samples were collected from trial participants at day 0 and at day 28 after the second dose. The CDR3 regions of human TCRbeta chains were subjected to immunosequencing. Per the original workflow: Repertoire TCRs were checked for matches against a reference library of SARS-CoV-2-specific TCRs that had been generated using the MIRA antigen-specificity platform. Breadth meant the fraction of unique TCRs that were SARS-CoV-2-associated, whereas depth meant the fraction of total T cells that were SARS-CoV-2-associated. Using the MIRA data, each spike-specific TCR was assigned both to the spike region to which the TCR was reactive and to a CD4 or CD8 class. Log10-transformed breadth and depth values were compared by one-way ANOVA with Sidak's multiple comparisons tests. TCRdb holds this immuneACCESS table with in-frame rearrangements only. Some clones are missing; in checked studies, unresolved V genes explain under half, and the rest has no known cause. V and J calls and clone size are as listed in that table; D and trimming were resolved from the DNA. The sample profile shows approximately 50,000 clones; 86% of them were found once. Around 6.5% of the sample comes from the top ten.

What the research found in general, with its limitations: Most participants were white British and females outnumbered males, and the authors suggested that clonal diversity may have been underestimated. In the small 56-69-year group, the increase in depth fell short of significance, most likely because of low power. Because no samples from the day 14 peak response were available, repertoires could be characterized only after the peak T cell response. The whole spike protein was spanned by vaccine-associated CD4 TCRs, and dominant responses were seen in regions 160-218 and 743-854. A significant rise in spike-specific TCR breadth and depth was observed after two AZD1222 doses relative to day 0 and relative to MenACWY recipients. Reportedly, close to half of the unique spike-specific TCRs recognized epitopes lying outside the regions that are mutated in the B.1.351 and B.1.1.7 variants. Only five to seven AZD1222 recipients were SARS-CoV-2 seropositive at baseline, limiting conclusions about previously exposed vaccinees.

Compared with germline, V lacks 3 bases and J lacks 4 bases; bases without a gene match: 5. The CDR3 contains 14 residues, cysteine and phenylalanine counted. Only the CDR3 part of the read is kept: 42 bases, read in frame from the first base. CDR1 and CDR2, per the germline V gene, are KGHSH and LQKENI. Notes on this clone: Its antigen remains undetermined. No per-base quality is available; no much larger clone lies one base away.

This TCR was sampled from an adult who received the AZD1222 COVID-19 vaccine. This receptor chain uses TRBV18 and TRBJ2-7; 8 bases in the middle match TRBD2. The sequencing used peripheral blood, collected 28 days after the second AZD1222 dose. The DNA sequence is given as TGTGCCAGCTCACCGACTAGCGAACCGTACGAGCAGTACTTC. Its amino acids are CASSPTSEPYEQYF.